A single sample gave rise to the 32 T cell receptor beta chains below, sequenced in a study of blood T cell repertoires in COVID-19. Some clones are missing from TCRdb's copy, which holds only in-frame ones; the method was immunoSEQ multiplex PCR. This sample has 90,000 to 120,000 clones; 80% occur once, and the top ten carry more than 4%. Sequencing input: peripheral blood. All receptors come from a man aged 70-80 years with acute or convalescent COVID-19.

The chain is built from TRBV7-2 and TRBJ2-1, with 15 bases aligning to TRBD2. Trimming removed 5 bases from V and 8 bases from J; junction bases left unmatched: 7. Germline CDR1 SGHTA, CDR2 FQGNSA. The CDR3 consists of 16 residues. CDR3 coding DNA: TGTGCCAGCAGCGCGGGACTAGCGGGGGGCATCGATGAGCAGTTCTTC. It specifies CASSAGLAGGIDEQFF.

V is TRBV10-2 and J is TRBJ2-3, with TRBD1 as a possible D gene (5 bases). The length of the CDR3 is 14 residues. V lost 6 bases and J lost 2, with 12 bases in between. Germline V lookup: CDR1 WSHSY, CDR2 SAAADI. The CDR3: CASRSTDYTDTQYF. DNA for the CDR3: TGCGCCAGCAGGTCGACAGATTACACAGATACGCAGTATTTT.

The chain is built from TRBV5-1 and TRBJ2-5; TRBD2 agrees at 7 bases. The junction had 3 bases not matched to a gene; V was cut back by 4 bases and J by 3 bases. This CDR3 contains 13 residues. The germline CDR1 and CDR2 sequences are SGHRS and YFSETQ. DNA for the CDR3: TGCGCCAGCAGCCCCGGGGGGAAAGAGACCCAGTACTTC. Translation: CASSPGGKETQYF.

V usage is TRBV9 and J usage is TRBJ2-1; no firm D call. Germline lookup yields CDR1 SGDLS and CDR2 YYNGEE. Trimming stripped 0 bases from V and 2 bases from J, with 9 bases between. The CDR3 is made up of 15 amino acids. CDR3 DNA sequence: TGTGCCAGCAGCGTAGTTAGCACTACCTACAATGAGCAGTTCTTC. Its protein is CASSVVSTTYNEQFF.

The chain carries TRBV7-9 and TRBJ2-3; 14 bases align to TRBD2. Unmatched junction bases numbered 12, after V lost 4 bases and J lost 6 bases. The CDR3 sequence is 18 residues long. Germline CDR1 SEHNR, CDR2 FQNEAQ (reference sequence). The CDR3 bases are TGTGCCAGCAGCTCATTCCGGACTAGCGGGGGGCCAGGGGATACGCAGTATTTT. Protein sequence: CASSSFRTSGGPGDTQYF.

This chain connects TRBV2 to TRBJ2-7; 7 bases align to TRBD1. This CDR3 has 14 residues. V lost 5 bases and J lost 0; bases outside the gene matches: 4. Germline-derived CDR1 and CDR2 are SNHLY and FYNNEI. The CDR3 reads CASSPGQLSYEQYF. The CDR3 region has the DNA TGTGCCAGCAGTCCGGGACAGCTCTCCTACGAGCAGTACTTC.

The CDR3 reads CSVAPNGPVFYEQYF. The CDR3 DNA is TGCAGCGTTGCGCCGAACGGTCCCGTCTTCTACGAGCAGTACTTC. The genes are TRBV29-1 and TRBJ2-7; no reliable D call. This CDR3 has 15 amino acids. The V gene's germline CDR1 is SQVTM and CDR2 ANQGSEA. V lost 4 bases to trimming and J lost 3 bases, with 19 bases between them.

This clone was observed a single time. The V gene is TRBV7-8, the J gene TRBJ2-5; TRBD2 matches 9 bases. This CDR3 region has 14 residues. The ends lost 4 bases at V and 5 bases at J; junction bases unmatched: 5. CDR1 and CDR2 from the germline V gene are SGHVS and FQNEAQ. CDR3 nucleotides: TGTGCCAGCAGCTCCGGACTAGCGAGGGAGACCCAGTACTTC. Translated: CASSSGLARETQYF.

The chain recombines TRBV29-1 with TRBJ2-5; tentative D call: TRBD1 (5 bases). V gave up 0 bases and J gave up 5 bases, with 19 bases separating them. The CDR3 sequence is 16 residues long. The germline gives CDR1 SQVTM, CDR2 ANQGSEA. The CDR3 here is CSVEEGPNAGLETQYF. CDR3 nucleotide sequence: TGCAGCGTTGAAGAGGGGCCAAATGCCGGATTGGAGACCCAGTACTTC.

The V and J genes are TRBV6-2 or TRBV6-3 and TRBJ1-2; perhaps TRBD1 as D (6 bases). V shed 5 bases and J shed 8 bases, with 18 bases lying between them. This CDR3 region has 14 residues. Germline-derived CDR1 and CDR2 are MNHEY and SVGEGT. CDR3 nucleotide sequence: TGTGCCAGCAGTCCGTTCCTCGCAGGGGTCGGCTACACCTTC. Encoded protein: CASSPFLAGVGYTF.

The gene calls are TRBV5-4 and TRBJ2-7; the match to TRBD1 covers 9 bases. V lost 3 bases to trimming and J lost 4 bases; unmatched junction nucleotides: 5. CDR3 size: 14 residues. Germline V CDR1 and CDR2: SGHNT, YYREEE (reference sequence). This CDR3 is CASSYRDREYEQYF. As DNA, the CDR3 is TGTGCCAGCAGCTACCGGGACAGGGAATACGAGCAGTACTTC.

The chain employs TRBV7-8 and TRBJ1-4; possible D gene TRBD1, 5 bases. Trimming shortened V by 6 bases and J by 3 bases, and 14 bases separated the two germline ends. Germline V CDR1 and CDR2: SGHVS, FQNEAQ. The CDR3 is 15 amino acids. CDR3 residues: CASRSGPGANEKLFF. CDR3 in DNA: TGTGCCAGCAGAAGCGGGCCGGGGGCTAATGAAAAACTGTTTTTT.

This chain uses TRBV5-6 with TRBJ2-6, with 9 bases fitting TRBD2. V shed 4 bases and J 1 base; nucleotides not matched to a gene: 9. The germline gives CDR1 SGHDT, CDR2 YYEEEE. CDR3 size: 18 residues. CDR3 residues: CASSPRRGGASGANVLTF. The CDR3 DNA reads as TGTGCCAGCAGCCCTAGGCGGGGGGGCGCTTCTGGGGCCAACGTCCTGACTTTC.

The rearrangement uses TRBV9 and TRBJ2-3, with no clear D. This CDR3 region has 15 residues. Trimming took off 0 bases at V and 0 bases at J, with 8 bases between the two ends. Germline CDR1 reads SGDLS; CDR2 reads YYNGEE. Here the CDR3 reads CASSVGLVSTDTQYF. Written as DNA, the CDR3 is TGTGCCAGCAGCGTAGGCCTAGTAAGCACAGATACGCAGTATTTT.

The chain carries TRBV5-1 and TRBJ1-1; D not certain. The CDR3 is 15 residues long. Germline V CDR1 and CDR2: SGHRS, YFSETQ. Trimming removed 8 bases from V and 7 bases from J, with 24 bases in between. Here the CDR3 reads CASQVRGRERDEAFF. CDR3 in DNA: TGCGCCAGTCAGGTTCGGGGAAGGGAGCGCGATGAAGCTTTCTTT.

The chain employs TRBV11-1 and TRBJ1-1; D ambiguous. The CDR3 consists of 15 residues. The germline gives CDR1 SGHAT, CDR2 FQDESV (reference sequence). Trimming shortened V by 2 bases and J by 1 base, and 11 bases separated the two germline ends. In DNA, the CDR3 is TGTGCCAGCAGCTTAAATCAACAACCGAACACTGAAGCTTTCTTT. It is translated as CASSLNQQPNTEAFF.

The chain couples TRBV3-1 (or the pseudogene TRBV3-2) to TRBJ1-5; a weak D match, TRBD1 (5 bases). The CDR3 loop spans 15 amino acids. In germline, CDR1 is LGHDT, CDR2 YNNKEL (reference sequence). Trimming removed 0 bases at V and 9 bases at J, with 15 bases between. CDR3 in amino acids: CASSQDSGLPGPQHF. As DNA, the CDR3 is TGTGCCAGCAGCCAAGATTCGGGACTCCCGGGGCCCCAGCATTTT.

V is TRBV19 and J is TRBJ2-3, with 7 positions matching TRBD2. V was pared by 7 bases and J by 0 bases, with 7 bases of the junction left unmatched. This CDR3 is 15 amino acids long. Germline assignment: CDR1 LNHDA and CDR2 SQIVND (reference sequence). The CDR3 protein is CASTQRRGSTDTQYF. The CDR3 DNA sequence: TGTGCCAGTACCCAGAGGCGGGGGAGCACAGATACGCAGTATTTT.

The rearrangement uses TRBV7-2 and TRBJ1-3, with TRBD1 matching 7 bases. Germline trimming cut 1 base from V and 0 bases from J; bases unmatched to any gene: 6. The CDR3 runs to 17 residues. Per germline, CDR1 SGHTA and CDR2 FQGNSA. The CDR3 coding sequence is TGTGCCAGCAGCTTAGGGTCGGGACAGAGCTCTGGAAACACCATATATTTT. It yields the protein CASSLGSGQSSGNTIYF.

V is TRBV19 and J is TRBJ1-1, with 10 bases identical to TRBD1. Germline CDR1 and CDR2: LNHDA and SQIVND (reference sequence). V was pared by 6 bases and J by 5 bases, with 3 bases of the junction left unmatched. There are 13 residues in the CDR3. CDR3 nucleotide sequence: TGTGCCAGTAGCGACAGGGGGCGAACTGAAGCTTTCTTT. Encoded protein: CASSDRGRTEAFF.

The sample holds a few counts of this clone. In DNA, the CDR3 is TGTGCCAGCAGTTCAGGGACAGTCTATGGCTACACCTTC. Protein product: CASSSGTVYGYTF. V gene TRBV12-3 or TRBV12-4 combines with J gene TRBJ1-2, with TRBD1 matching over 7 bases. The CDR3 consists of 13 residues. V lost 4 bases to trimming and J lost 4 bases; unmatched junction nucleotides: 3.

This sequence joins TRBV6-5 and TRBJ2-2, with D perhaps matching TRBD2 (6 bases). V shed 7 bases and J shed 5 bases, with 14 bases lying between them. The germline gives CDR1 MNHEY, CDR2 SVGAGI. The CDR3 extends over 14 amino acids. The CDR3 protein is CASTLLEGTGELFF. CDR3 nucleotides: TGTGCCAGCACCCTACTGGAGGGGACCGGGGAGCTGTTTTTT.

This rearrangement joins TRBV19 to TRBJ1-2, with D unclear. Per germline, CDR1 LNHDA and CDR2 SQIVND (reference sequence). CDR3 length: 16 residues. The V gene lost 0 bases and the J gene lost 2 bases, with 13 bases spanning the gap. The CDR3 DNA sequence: TGTGCCAGTAGTATAGATCTACGGGAAGAGAACTATGGCTACACCTTC. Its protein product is CASSIDLREENYGYTF. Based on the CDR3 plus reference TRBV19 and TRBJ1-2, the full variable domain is DGGITQSPKYLFRKEGQNVTLSCEQNLNHDAMYWYRQDPGQGLRLIYYSQIVNDFQKGDIAEGYSVSREKKESFPLTVTSAQKNPTAFYLCASSIDLREENYGYTFGSGTRLTVV.

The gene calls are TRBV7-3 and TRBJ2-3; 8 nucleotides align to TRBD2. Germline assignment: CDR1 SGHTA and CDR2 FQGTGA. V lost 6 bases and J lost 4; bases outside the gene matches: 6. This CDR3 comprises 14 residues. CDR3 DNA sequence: TGTGCCAGCAGTCCACGGGGGGGCCCAGATACGCAGTATTTT. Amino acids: CASSPRGGPDTQYF.

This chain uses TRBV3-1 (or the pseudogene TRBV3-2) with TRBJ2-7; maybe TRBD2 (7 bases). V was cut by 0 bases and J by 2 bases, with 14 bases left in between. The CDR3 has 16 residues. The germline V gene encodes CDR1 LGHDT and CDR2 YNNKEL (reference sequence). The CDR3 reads CASSQDLRGGAYEQYF. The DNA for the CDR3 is TGTGCCAGCAGCCAAGATCTAAGAGGGGGGGCCTACGAGCAGTACTTC.

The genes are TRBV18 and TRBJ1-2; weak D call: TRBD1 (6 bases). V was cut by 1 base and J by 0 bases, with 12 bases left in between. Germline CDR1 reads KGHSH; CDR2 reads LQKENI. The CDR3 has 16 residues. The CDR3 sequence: CASSPQSPGANYGYTF. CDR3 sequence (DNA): TGTGCCAGCTCACCACAATCGCCAGGGGCTAACTATGGCTACACCTTC.

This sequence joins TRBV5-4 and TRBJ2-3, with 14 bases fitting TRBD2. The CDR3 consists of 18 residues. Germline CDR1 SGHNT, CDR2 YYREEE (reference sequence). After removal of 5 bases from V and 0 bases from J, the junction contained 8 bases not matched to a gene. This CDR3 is CASSSGTSGGFSTDTQYF. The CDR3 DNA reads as TGTGCCAGCAGTTCCGGGACTAGCGGGGGTTTTAGCACAGATACGCAGTATTTT.

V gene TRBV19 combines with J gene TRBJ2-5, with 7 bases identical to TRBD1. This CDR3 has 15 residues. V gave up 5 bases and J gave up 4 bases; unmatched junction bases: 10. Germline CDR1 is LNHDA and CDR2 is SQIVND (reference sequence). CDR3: CASSSLGQVGETQYF. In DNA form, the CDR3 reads TGTGCCAGTAGTTCCCTAGGACAGGTAGGAGAGACCCAGTACTTC.

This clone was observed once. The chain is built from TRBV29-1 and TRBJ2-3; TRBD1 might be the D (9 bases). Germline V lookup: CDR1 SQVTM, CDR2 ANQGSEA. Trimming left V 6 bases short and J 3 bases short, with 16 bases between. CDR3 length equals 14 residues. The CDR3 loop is CSVGQGTRTDTQYF. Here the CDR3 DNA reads TGCAGCGTAGGACAGGGGACTAGGACAGATACGCAGTATTTT.

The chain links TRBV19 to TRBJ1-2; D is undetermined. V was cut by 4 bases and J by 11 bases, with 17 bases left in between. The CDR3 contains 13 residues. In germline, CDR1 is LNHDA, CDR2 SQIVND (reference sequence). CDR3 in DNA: TGTGCCAGTAGTAGCCCTGCGGGAGCCGGGTACACCTTC. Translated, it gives CASSSPAGAGYTF.

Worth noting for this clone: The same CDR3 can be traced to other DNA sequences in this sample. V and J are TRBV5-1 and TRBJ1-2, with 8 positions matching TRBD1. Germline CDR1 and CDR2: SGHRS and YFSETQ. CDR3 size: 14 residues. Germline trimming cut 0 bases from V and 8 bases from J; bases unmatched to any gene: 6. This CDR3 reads CASSLAGRGHGYTF. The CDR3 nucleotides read TGCGCCAGCAGCTTGGCCGGCAGGGGGCACGGCTACACCTTC.

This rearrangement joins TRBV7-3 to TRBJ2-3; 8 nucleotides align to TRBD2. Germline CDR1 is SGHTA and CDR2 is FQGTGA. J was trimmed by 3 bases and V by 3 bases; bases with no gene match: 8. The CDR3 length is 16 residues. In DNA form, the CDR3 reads TGTGCCAGCAGCTTCCAACCGGGACTAGGGACAGATACGCAGTATTTT. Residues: CASSFQPGLGTDTQYF.